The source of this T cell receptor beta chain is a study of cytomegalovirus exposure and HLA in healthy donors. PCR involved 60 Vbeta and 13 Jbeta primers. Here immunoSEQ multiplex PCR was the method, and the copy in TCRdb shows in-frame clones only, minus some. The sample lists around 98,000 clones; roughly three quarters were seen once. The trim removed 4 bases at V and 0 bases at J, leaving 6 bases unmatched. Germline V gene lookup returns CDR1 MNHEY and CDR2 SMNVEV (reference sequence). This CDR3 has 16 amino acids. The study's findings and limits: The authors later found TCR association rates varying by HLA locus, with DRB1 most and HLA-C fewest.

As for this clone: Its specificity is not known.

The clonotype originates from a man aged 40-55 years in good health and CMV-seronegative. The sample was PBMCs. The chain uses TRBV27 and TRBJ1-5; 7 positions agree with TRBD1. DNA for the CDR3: TGTGCCAGCAGTTGGAGGGGGCCGGGTAGCAATCAGCCCCAGCATTTT. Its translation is CASSWRGPGSNQPQHF.